The T cell receptor beta chain described here comes from a study of cytomegalovirus exposure and HLA in healthy donors. V dropped 7 bases and J dropped 8 bases, with 18 bases sitting between them. Germline V lookup: CDR1 GTSNPN, CDR2 SVGIG (reference sequence). The CDR3 runs 13 residues. Study-wide points: Subsequent analysis of the 120 or so validation repertoires found a tendency for first-cohort TCR clusters to co-occur. Roughly 170 TCR beta chains were listed as cytomegalovirus-associated. There were a few CMV-associated chains whose specificity for CMV antigens was confirmed in vitro.

Comment on this clone: The antigen is not known.

Sequencing was performed with immunoSEQ multiplex PCR; in TCRdb, only in-frame clones are kept and a portion is missing. The table lists over 100,000 clones, almost 90% of them singletons, with roughly 2.2% in the top ten. The clonotype was recovered from a woman aged 18-30 years in good health and CMV-seronegative. The chain employs TRBV30 and TRBJ1-5; D may be TRBD1 (5 bases). Material for sequencing was PBMCs. CDR3 nucleotide sequence: TGTGCCTTCCCACCGGAGGGGCCGGAGCCCCAGCATTTT. As protein: CAFPPEGPEPQHF.